A selection of T cell receptor beta chains follows, all from one sample in a study of CD8 T cells in Susac syndrome. TCRdb fed the immunoSEQ multiplex PCR reads into MiXCR, producing one record per CDR3 protein. The profile covers roughly 300,000 distinct CDR3 sequences, with 70% to 90% appearing a single time and over 0.09% taken by the ten largest. Sequencing input: CD8+ T cells from PBMCs. The source is a human donor with multiple sclerosis. Each CDR3 is given with its conserved first and last residue. A D gene is named only where the DNA matches it firmly. Size is stated for part of the rows, as once, few or many counts, or as a class when the clone is expanded.

abundance	j_gene	v_gene	d_gene	CDR3nt	CDR3aa
NA	TRBJ1-1	TRBV25-1	NA	TGTGCCAGCAGTGATAGGGGGGGGAACACTGAAGCTTTCTTT	CASSDRGGNTEAFF
NA	TRBJ1-1	TRBV12-3/TRBV12-4	NA	TGTGCCAGCAGTTTGTCAGCAGGGAACACTGAAGCTTTCTTT	CASSLSAGNTEAFF
NA	TRBJ2-1	TRBV27	NA	TGTGCCAGCAGTTCGGTGGCGGGGCTTAATGAGCAGTTCTTC	CASSSVAGLNEQFF
NA	TRBJ1-3	TRBV9	NA	TGTGCCAGCAGCGTAGCTACTGGAAACACCATATATTTT	CASSVATGNTIYF
NA	TRBJ2-1	TRBV27	TRBD2	TGTGCCAGCAGTTTAGCGGGGGTCATTTCCAGCAATGAGCAGTTCTTC	CASSLAGVISSNEQFF
NA	TRBJ2-5	TRBV4-1	TRBD2	TGCGCCAGTTCGGGCCCAGCGGGAGCCCTCAAGGAGACCCAGTACTTC	CASSGPAGALKETQYF
NA	TRBJ1-5	TRBV4-1	TRBD1	TGCGCCAGCAGCCAAGAAGGGGGCTGGGATAGCAATCAGCCCCAGCATTTT	CASSQEGGWDSNQPQHF
NA	TRBJ1-5	TRBV27	NA	TGTGCCAGCAGTTTATCGAATTATCAGCCCCAGCATTTT	CASSLSNYQPQHF
few	TRBJ1-1	TRBV28	TRBD1	TGTGCCAGCAGTCCTGGGACAGGTATGAACACTGAAGCTTTCTTT	CASSPGTGMNTEAFF
NA	TRBJ2-7	TRBV30	NA	TGTGCCTGGAGGGAAAGTATTAGGGACGAGCAGTACTTC	CAWRESIRDEQYF
NA	TRBJ2-1	TRBV3-1	NA	TGTGCCAGCAGCCAGAACGCCTACAATGAGCAGTTCTTC	CASSQNAYNEQFF
NA	TRBJ2-2	TRBV2	NA	TGTGCCAGAGTATCCTCGACCGGGGAGCTGTTTTTT	CARVSSTGELFF
NA	TRBJ2-7	TRBV20-1	TRBD2	TGCAGTGCTAGTTGGCCTGCGGGACTAGAGCCTTACGAGCAGTACTTC	CSASWPAGLEPYEQYF
NA	TRBJ2-1	TRBV7-6	TRBD2	TGTGCCAGCAGCCCGGGACTAGGTGACAATGAGCAGTTCTTC	CASSPGLGDNEQFF
NA	TRBJ1-2	TRBV25-1	NA	TGTGCCAGCAGTGAAAGGACGGTTTCAGCTAACTATGGCTACACCTTC	CASSERTVSANYGYTF
NA	TRBJ1-4	TRBV12-3/TRBV12-4	NA	TGTGCCAGCAGTTTTCTCCCCGGGGCGCCTAATGAAAAACTGTTTTTT	CASSFLPGAPNEKLFF
NA	TRBJ2-7	TRBV7-9	TRBD1	TGTGCCAGCACCGGACCCGGGACAGCCTACGAGCAGTACTTC	CASTGPGTAYEQYF
few	TRBJ2-7	TRBV5-1	NA	TGCGCCAGCAGCTTCGGACAGATATTCACCTACGAGCAGTACTTC	CASSFGQIFTYEQYF
NA	TRBJ2-5	TRBV19	NA	TGTGCCAGTAGTATAGGGCCCGGGACCGGGGAGACCCAGTACTTC	CASSIGPGTGETQYF
NA	TRBJ1-1	TRBV15	TRBD1	TGTGCCACCAGCAGAGGGGACAGTTTTGAAGCTTTCTTT	CATSRGDSFEAFF
few	TRBJ2-7	TRBV6-6	TRBD2	TGTGCCAGCAGTTACGGGCGGGAGGTCGGCGAGCAGTACTTC	CASSYGREVGEQYF
NA	TRBJ2-1	TRBV3-1	NA	TGTGCCAGCAGTCGCGACACCAATGAGCAGTTCTTC	CASSRDTNEQFF
NA	TRBJ1-2	TRBV4-1	NA	TGCGCCAGCAGCCAAGTTTTTTCCTCCCCCGGCTATGGCTACACCTTC	CASSQVFSSPGYGYTF